These 27 T cell receptor beta chains originate from one sample sequenced in a study of blood T cells in healthy people across ages. A second PCR of 7 to 11 cycles used a sample-barcoded 5' primer and a J-beta primer mix. One entry per CDR3 protein, called by TCRdb with MiXCR from the 5' RACE reads. The sample contains about 1.8 million distinct CDR3 sequences, 49% of which appear only once. The sequenced sample was blood. Every receptor here comes from a woman aged 40 to 50 in good health.

Points on this clonotype: Germline is not matched at one junction end, which may reflect a read error. This rearrangement joins TRBV2 to TRBJ2-1, with 9 bases that match TRBD1. CDR3 length: 12 amino acids. The V gene's germline CDR1 is SNHLY and CDR2 FYNNEI. CDR3 nucleotides: TGTACCAGCAGCGAGGACAGGGGAGAGCAGTTCTTC. This encodes CTSSEDRGEQFF.

This clonotype turned up a few times. This rearrangement joins TRBV5-1 to TRBJ2-5, with TRBD1 as a possible D gene (5 bases). This CDR3 has 14 residues. Germline CDR1 is SGHRS and CDR2 is YFSETQ. Trimming shortened V by 8 bases and J by 1 base, and 15 bases separated the two germline ends. CDR3 sequence: CASRRQPSQETQYF. The CDR3 DNA reads as TGCGCCAGTAGACGACAGCCAAGCCAAGAGACCCAGTACTTC.

The CDR3 DNA sequence: TGTGCCAGCAGTCACGGGGGACAGGGGCGCCACGAGCAGTACTTC. It translates to CASSHGGQGRHEQYF. J is TRBJ2-7 and V is TRBV28; 10 bases map to TRBD1. The CDR3 is 15 amino acids. Germline CDR1 and CDR2: MDHEN and SYDVKM. With 5 bases clipped from V and 5 bases from J, the junction kept 9 bases outside the gene matches.

This clonotype has only a few counts. V usage is TRBV12-3 or TRBV12-4 and J usage is TRBJ2-4, with 9 bases that match TRBD1. Trimming at V came to 2 bases and at J to 8 bases, leaving 1 base not matched to a gene. The CDR3 is 13 amino acids. CDR3 sequence reads: CASSLRQGDIQYF. CDR3 sequence (DNA): TGTGCCAGCAGTTTACGACAGGGGGACATTCAGTACTTC.

V is TRBV4-1 and J is TRBJ2-1; D is perhaps TRBD1 or TRBD2 (5 bases each). The CDR3 consists of 14 residues. Per germline, CDR1 MGHRA and CDR2 YSYEKL. The V and J ends lost 5 bases and 13 bases respectively, with 21 bases between them. The CDR3 sequence is CASSEGTGGETQFF. CDR3 DNA: TGCGCCAGCAGCGAAGGGACGGGTGGAGAGACCCAGTTCTTC.

J is TRBJ2-5 and V is TRBV28; TRBD1 matches 7 bases. Matching the DNA end better, TRBJ2-7 makes the J call doubtful. Germline values: CDR1 MDHEN, CDR2 SYDVKM. The CDR3 extends over 14 amino acids. The CDR3, as DNA: TGTGCCAGCAGTTTTGCAGGGGGAACTTACGAGCAGTACTTC. It codes for CASSFAGGTYEQYF.

A note on this clonotype: A clone one base away is much larger, so this may be a read error. The chain combines TRBV7-8 with TRBJ1-2; 9 bases are a match to TRBD1. The CDR3 is 13 amino acids. The germline V gene encodes CDR1 SGHVS and CDR2 FQNEAQ. The CDR3 region is CVSSLGQGGGYTF. DNA for the CDR3: TGTGTCAGCAGCCTGGGACAGGGTGGTGGCTACACCTTC.

The table lists this clonotype with a few counts. The chain employs TRBV11-2 and TRBJ2-1; TRBD2 might be the D (7 bases). This CDR3 comprises 15 residues. Germline CDR1 is SGHAT and CDR2 is FQNNGV. The V end was cut by 1 base, the J end by 7 bases, with 14 bases between. CDR3 region: CASSLVRGGINEQFF. For the CDR3, the DNA is TGTGCCAGCAGCTTAGTGAGGGGGGGCATAAATGAGCAGTTCTTC.

This clonotype showed up just a few times. The chain links TRBV6-6 to TRBJ2-7, with a tentative D call TRBD2 (5 bases). This CDR3 spans 12 amino acids. The V gene's germline CDR1 is MNHNY and CDR2 SVGAGI (reference sequence). Trimming removed 3 bases at V and 6 bases at J, with 9 bases between. The CDR3 spells CASSYGGPEQYF. As DNA, the CDR3 is TGTGCCAGCAGTTATGGAGGCCCCGAGCAGTACTTC.

The chain employs TRBV6-2 or TRBV6-3 and TRBJ2-1; D not resolved. The germline CDR1 and CDR2 sequences are MNHEY and SVGEGT. V lost 5 bases to trimming and J lost 15 bases, with 20 bases between them. This CDR3 comprises 13 residues. The CDR3: CASSTPPVAIGFF. The CDR3 DNA sequence: TGTGCCAGCAGTACCCCCCCCGTAGCCATTGGGTTCTTC.

The chain uses TRBV30 and TRBJ2-5; D may match TRBD1 or TRBD2 (5 bases each). Between the trimmed V and J ends, which lost 0 bases and 4 bases, there was a span of 9 bases. Germline-derived CDR1 and CDR2 are GTSNPN and SVGIG (reference sequence). This CDR3 spans 13 amino acids. This chain's CDR3 is CAWSVVGGETQYF. The DNA of the CDR3 is TGTGCCTGGAGTGTAGTTGGGGGAGAGACCCAGTACTTC.

This clonotype was seen only a few times. A much more abundant neighbour one base away suggests this may be a read error. The CDR3 sequence: CASSDLTNTDTQYF. CDR3 nucleotides: TGTGCCAGCAGTGACTTGACTAACACAGATACGCAGTATTTT. This chain joins TRBV6-5 and TRBJ2-3, with D perhaps TRBD2 (5 bases). V was clipped by 5 bases and J by 2 bases, with 11 bases between them. CDR3 length: 14 residues. Germline lookup yields CDR1 MNHEY and CDR2 SVGAGI.

This clonotype has a count of ten or more. V usage is TRBV4-1 and J usage is TRBJ2-7; D gene unclear. Germline CDR1 reads MGHRA; CDR2 reads YSYEKL. V lost 6 bases and J 7 bases, leaving 16 bases between the germline ends. The CDR3 extends over 13 amino acids. The CDR3 DNA reads TGCGCCAGCAGTCATGACAAGGTCAAGGAGCAGTACTTC. It encodes CASSHDKVKEQYF.

CDR3 nucleotides: TGCGCCAGCAGCCCCCGGGGGGATCAAGTAGCCAAAAACATTCAGTACTTC. Amino acids: CASSPRGDQVAKNIQYF. The gene calls are TRBV4-3 and TRBJ2-4; TRBD2 matches at 7 bases. Looked up from germline, CDR1 is LGHNA and CDR2 is YSLEER. CDR3 length: 17 amino acids. V trimming: 4 bases; J trimming: 0 bases; junction bases outside the gene matches: 9.

This clonotype was counted only a few times. This chain joins TRBV3-1 and TRBJ2-5; unclear D gene. The CDR3 length is 14 residues. Germline CDR1 reads LGHDT; CDR2 reads YNNKEL (reference sequence). V gave up 4 bases and J gave up 4 bases, with 13 bases separating them. CDR3 sequence reads: CASSLREDVETQYF. CDR3 bases: TGTGCCAGCAGCCTCCGAGAGGACGTAGAGACCCAGTACTTC.

The V gene is TRBV10-3, the J gene TRBJ2-7; weak D call: TRBD2 (5 bases). In germline, CDR1 is ENHRY, CDR2 SYGVKD. The CDR3 runs 13 residues. V was trimmed by 4 bases and J by 5 bases, leaving 12 bases between them. CDR3 nucleotides: TGTGCCATCAGTGGGTCGGCCGGGGACGAGCAGTACTTC. This sequence encodes CAISGSAGDEQYF.

The V and J genes are TRBV9 and TRBJ2-1; tentatively, D is TRBD1 (5 bases). Germline lookup yields CDR1 SGDLS and CDR2 YYNGEE. The CDR3 is 16 amino acids. Trimming took 4 bases from V and 5 from J, leaving 19 bases between them. For the CDR3, the DNA is TGTGCCAGCAGCATAACAGGCCAGCCCCGTAACAATGAGCAGTTCTTC. It yields the protein CASSITGQPRNNEQFF.

This clonotype was counted at least ten times. V is TRBV29-1 and J is TRBJ2-5; D is possibly TRBD1 (5 bases). This CDR3 has 11 residues. V shed 4 bases and J shed 5 bases, with 8 bases lying between them. The germline V gene encodes CDR1 SQVTM and CDR2 ANQGSEA. The CDR3, as DNA: TGCAGCGTTGGTCAGGGCGAGACCCAGTACTTC. The encoded protein is CSVGQGETQYF.

The chain uses TRBV20-1 and TRBJ1-2; 7 bases line up with TRBD1. The germline V gene encodes CDR1 DFQATT and CDR2 SNEGSKA (reference sequence). Unmatched junction bases numbered 6, after V lost 5 bases and J lost 6 bases. This CDR3 has 12 amino acids. The CDR3 DNA reads TGCAGTGCTTTGACAGGGAAGGATGGCTACACCTTC. Translation gives CSALTGKDGYTF.

This chain links TRBV20-1 with TRBJ2-7; 7 bases line up with TRBD1. The V and J ends lost 5 bases and 4 bases, in that order; junction bases with no gene match: 11. Germline values: CDR1 DFQATT, CDR2 SNEGSKA (reference sequence). This CDR3 is built from 14 residues. CDR3 loop: CSALDRRLPYEQYF. In DNA form, the CDR3 reads TGCAGTGCTTTGGACAGGAGGCTCCCTTACGAGCAGTACTTC.

Only a few counts were recorded for this clonotype. This rearrangement joins TRBV29-1 to TRBJ1-2; 7 nucleotides line up with TRBD1. V was clipped by 0 bases and J by 0 bases; unmatched bases: 10. Per the germline V gene, CDR1 is SQVTM and CDR2 is ANQGSEA. The CDR3 is made up of 17 amino acids. The CDR3 region is CSVEDLRQGYSNYGYTF. The CDR3 nucleotides read TGCAGCGTTGAAGATCTTCGACAGGGCTATTCTAACTATGGCTACACCTTC.

This clonotype is a singleton in its sample. The chain links TRBV5-1 to TRBJ2-1; 9 nucleotides line up with TRBD2. The J call may be incorrect, as the DNA end agrees better with TRBJ2-7. The CDR3 runs to 16 residues. Germline CDR1 is SGHRS and CDR2 is YFSETQ. CDR3 sequence: CASYSLAGRSYNEQYF. The CDR3 DNA reads as TGCGCCAGCTACTCCCTAGCGGGGCGCTCCTACAATGAGCAGTACTTC.

The rearrangement uses TRBV14 and TRBJ2-5; 9 nucleotides agree with TRBD1. Germline CDR1 reads SGHDN; CDR2 reads FVKESK. Trimming removed 5 bases from V and 5 bases from J; junction bases left unmatched: 12. The CDR3 spans 16 residues. CDR3: CASSVPGQGLSETQYF. Here the CDR3 DNA reads TGTGCCAGCAGCGTCCCGGGACAGGGATTATCGGAGACCCAGTACTTC.

The chain is built from TRBV6-5 and TRBJ2-1, with D perhaps matching TRBD2 (6 bases). Trimming pared 2 bases from V and 7 bases from J, leaving 15 bases between. The CDR3 sequence is 15 residues long. Germline-derived CDR1 and CDR2 are MNHEY and SVGAGI. The CDR3 DNA sequence: TGTGCCAGCAGTTACGTTCGGGGGTGGGTAAATGAGCAGTTCTTC. This encodes CASSYVRGWVNEQFF.

Here the CDR3 reads CASSLRGTVETQYF. The CDR3 DNA reads TGTGCCAGCAGCTTAAGGGGAACGGTCGAGACCCAGTACTTC. This rearrangement joins TRBV7-9 to TRBJ2-5; D perhaps matches TRBD1 (5 bases). The CDR3 sequence is 14 residues long. With 2 bases removed from V and 5 bases from J, the gap between germline ends came to 12 bases. Looked up from germline, CDR1 is SEHNR and CDR2 is FQNEAQ (reference sequence).

This clonotype was seen a few times. V is TRBV29-1 and J is TRBJ1-5, with D possibly TRBD1 on 6 matching bases. The ends were cut back, 7 bases at V and 4 bases at J, with 17 bases in the middle. The V gene's germline CDR1 is SQVTM and CDR2 ANQGSEA. There are 14 residues in the CDR3. DNA of the CDR3: TGCAGCGCCCTTGAGGGGGGTTTGAATCAGCCCCAGCATTTT. Translation gives CSALEGGLNQPQHF.

The table lists this clonotype with a few counts. The V and J genes are TRBV27 and TRBJ2-3; D is ambiguous. Germline-derived CDR1 and CDR2 are MNHEY and SMNVEV (reference sequence). Trimming left V 7 bases short and J 1 base short, with 18 bases between. CDR3 length equals 16 residues. CDR3 in amino acids: CASKSKPSLRTDTQYF. The CDR3 DNA follows: TGTGCCAGCAAGAGTAAGCCTTCCCTCCGCACAGATACGCAGTATTTT.